This entry features one T cell receptor beta chain sequence. Antigen unknown. This sample is drawn from a study of chemoradiotherapy in HPV16-positive cancers. Study summary: Candidate HPV-specific T-cell clones and common TCR motifs came from functional assays in a couple of HPV16-positive patients.

Looked up from germline, CDR1 is SGHNT and CDR2 is YYREEE (reference sequence). Trimming took 0 bases from V and 6 from J, leaving 10 bases between them. This CDR3 spans 14 amino acids. Study-wide points: In HPV16-positive patients, HPV-responsive T-cell expansion tracked better recurrence-free survival.

Produced via immunoSEQ multiplex PCR; TCRdb's table is partial and in-frame only. The data hold more than 2,000 clones, with approximately 79% observed a single time. This sequence joins TRBV5-4 and TRBJ2-1, with D perhaps matching TRBD2 (5 bases). The sequencing here drew on tumor tissue, taken from a patient who underwent chemoradiotherapy. The TCR comes from a human donor with HPV-associated anogenital cancer. The DNA for the CDR3 is TGTGCCAGCAGCTTGGAGGGAGAGGGCAATGAGCAGTTCTTC. Its translation: CASSLEGEGNEQFF.